The 21 T cell receptor beta chains reported below all come from one sample, sequenced in a study of radiation and T cells in renal cell carcinoma. Profiled with immunoSEQ multiplex PCR; TCRdb holds only in-frame clones, not every one. The sample consists of 140,000 to 150,000 clones, roughly 90% of them appearing once. The time point: baseline pretreatment blood. Treatment denoted: 15 Gy SBRT to primary tumor, nephrectomy 4 weeks later. The specimen was blood, collected from a patient whose treatment included radiotherapy and nephrectomy. The receptors were gathered from a woman aged 70 to 79 with renal cell carcinoma.

This clone was detected only once. The chain uses TRBV18 and TRBJ2-2; D possibly corresponds to TRBD1 (6 bases). This CDR3 is 15 amino acids long. The germline V gene has CDR1 KGHSH and CDR2 LQKENI. V gave up 6 bases and J gave up 5 bases, with 16 bases separating them. The CDR3 region has the DNA TGTGCCAGCTCCGAAGCACAGGGAATTACCGGGGAGCTGTTTTTT. Translated: CASSEAQGITGELFF.

The chain joins TRBV11-3 to TRBJ2-7, with 12 bases that match TRBD2. Per germline, CDR1 SGHNT and CDR2 YENEEA. V lost 7 bases, J lost 3 bases, and 4 bases stayed unmatched. CDR3 size: 14 residues. CDR3 residues: CASTTTSGGYEQYF. The DNA of the CDR3 is TGTGCCAGCACCACGACTAGCGGGGGCTACGAGCAGTACTTC.

This chain connects TRBV4-2 to TRBJ2-7; 7 bases are shared with TRBD1. The CDR3 contains 13 residues. CDR1 is LGHNA and CDR2 is YNFKEQ in the germline V gene. Trimming cost V 2 bases and J 4 bases; bases outside gene matches: 2. CDR3 sequence (DNA): TGTGCCAGCAGCCAACCGACAGGGTACGAGCAGTACTTC. Its protein is CASSQPTGYEQYF.

In its sample, this clone was seen once. The genes are TRBV5-6 and TRBJ2-1; TRBD2 aligns across 8 bases. Trimming at V came to 0 bases and at J to 6 bases, leaving 8 bases not matched to a gene. The CDR3 totals 16 residues. Germline V gene sequence: CDR1 SGHDT, CDR2 YYEEEE. CDR3 sequence reads: CASSLVGSGVANEQFF. Written as DNA, the CDR3 is TGTGCCAGCAGCTTGGTCGGTAGCGGGGTCGCCAATGAGCAGTTCTTC. The full variable domain, rest sourced from reference TRBV5-6 and TRBJ2-1, is DAGVTQSPTHLIKTRGQQVTLRCSPKSGHDTVSWYQQALGQGPQFIFQYYEEEERQRGNFPDRFSGHQFPNYSSELNVNALLLGDSALYLCASSLVGSGVANEQFFGPGTRLTVL.

This chain links TRBV19 with TRBJ2-1, with 9 nucleotides matching TRBD2. Trimming took 1 base from V and 6 from J; bases not matched to a gene: 7. This CDR3 is built from 16 residues. Germline CDR1 is LNHDA and CDR2 is SQIVND (reference sequence). CDR3 amino acids: CASSIAGTSFRNEQFF. DNA of the CDR3: TGTGCCAGTAGTATAGCCGGGACTAGCTTTCGCAATGAGCAGTTCTTC.

The chain couples TRBV19 to TRBJ2-1, with 11 nucleotides matching TRBD2. Germline V gene sequence: CDR1 LNHDA, CDR2 SQIVND (reference sequence). After removal of 3 bases from V and 7 bases from J, the junction contained 8 bases not matched to a gene. The CDR3 totals 16 residues. The CDR3 spells CASSMWGSGGANEQFF. CDR3 nucleotide sequence: TGTGCCAGTAGTATGTGGGGTAGCGGGGGGGCGAATGAGCAGTTCTTC.

The rearrangement uses TRBV30 and TRBJ2-4; 7 bases align to TRBD1. J was trimmed by 1 base and V by 7 bases; bases with no gene match: 7. The length of the CDR3 is 14 residues. CDR1 and CDR2 from the germline V gene are GTSNPN and SVGIG (reference sequence). DNA for the CDR3: TGTGCCTCCCGACCGGGACAGGCCAAAAACATTCAGTACTTC. It specifies CASRPGQAKNIQYF. The entire variable domain, with the rest obtained from reference TRBV30 and TRBJ2-4, is as follows: SQTIHQWPATLVQPVGSPLSLECTVEGTSNPNLYWYRQAAGRGLQLLFYSVGIGQISSEVPQNLSASRPQDRQFILSSKKLLLSDSGFYLCASRPGQAKNIQYFGAGTRLSVL.

V and J are TRBV27 and TRBJ2-1, with D maybe TRBD2 (5 bases). There are 13 residues in the CDR3. Looked up from germline, CDR1 is MNHEY and CDR2 is SMNVEV (reference sequence). V lost 5 bases, J lost 7 bases, and 12 bases lay in between. The CDR3 DNA reads TGTGCCAGCAGTGCTCGGGGTTTGAATGAGCAGTTCTTC. Protein: CASSARGLNEQFF.

V usage is TRBV4-3 and J usage is TRBJ1-2; perhaps TRBD1 as D (5 bases). Germline loops: CDR1 LGHNA, CDR2 YSLEER. The CDR3 is 16 amino acids. V dropped 0 bases and J dropped 0 bases, with 11 bases sitting between them. The CDR3 coding sequence is TGCGCCAGCAGCCAAGATGCAGGGCTCCCTAACTATGGCTACACCTTC. It yields the protein CASSQDAGLPNYGYTF.

The rearrangement uses TRBV6-6 and TRBJ2-7; tentatively, D is TRBD1 (6 bases). V was pared by 7 bases and J by 6 bases, with 13 bases between. Per germline, CDR1 MNHNY and CDR2 SVGAGI (reference sequence). This CDR3 comprises 12 residues. CDR3 amino acids: CASTATGSEQYF. CDR3 nucleotide sequence: TGTGCCAGCACCGCTACAGGGAGCGAGCAGTACTTC.

V and J are TRBV13 and TRBJ2-6, with a weak D call TRBD2 (6 bases). This CDR3 comprises 18 residues. CDR1 and CDR2 (germline): PRHDT, FYEKMQ (reference sequence). Trimming removed 2 bases from V and 2 bases from J, with 16 bases in between. The CDR3 loop is CASSLLSAGGTGANVLTF. CDR3 in DNA: TGTGCCAGCAGCTTACTAAGCGCAGGAGGGACTGGGGCCAACGTCCTGACTTTC.

The chain joins TRBV6-5 to TRBJ1-1; possible D gene TRBD1, 6 bases. The CDR3 runs to 13 residues. The V gene's germline CDR1 is MNHEY and CDR2 SVGAGI. The germline V and J ends were trimmed by 6 bases and 11 bases, with 19 bases remaining between them. The CDR3 nucleotides read TGTGCCAGCAGGCGGGGGCAGTCGCACGGGGCTTTCTTT. Translation: CASRRGQSHGAFF.

For the CDR3, the DNA is TGTGCCAGCACCCTAGGACAGGGGAGAAACACCATATATTTT. Encoded protein: CASTLGQGRNTIYF. This rearrangement joins TRBV2 to TRBJ1-3; 9 nucleotides align to TRBD1. Trimming removed 7 bases from V and 5 bases from J; junction bases left unmatched: 6. In germline, CDR1 is SNHLY, CDR2 FYNNEI. This CDR3 is 14 amino acids long.

The chain uses TRBV5-1 and TRBJ1-1; D is undetermined. Germline lookup yields CDR1 SGHRS and CDR2 YFSETQ. V was trimmed by 2 bases and J by 3 bases, leaving 8 bases between them. The CDR3 extends over 13 amino acids. The CDR3 loop reads CASSFGRDTEAFF. CDR3 DNA: TGCGCCAGCAGCTTCGGACGGGACACTGAAGCTTTCTTT.

The rearrangement joins TRBV7-2 to TRBJ2-1; D gene unclear. Germline V gene data show CDR1 as SGHTA and CDR2 as FQGNSA. Trimming took off 4 bases at V and 2 bases at J, with 9 bases between the two ends. CDR3 length: 14 amino acids. The CDR3 DNA sequence: TGTGCCAGCAGCTCAACGGACGCCTACAATGAGCAGTTCTTC. Residues: CASSSTDAYNEQFF.

The rearrangement uses TRBV5-4 and TRBJ1-1; D gene unclear. The CDR3 loop spans 15 amino acids. From germline, CDR1 is SGHNT and CDR2 YYREEE (reference sequence). Trimming removed 1 base from V and 3 bases from J, with 13 bases in between. The CDR3 sequence is CASSLTVDRDTEAFF. CDR3 coding DNA: TGTGCCAGCAGCTTGACGGTAGATCGAGACACTGAAGCTTTCTTT.

Here the CDR3 DNA reads TGTGCCAGCAGTGGGCAGGGATTCGGCGGGGAGCTGTTTTTT. Its translation is CASSGQGFGGELFF. The gene calls are TRBV6-4 and TRBJ2-2, with D maybe TRBD1 (5 bases). Trimming stripped 4 bases from V and 7 bases from J, with 13 bases between. The CDR3 sequence is 14 residues long. The V gene's germline CDR1 is MRHNA and CDR2 SNTAGT.

In nucleotides, the CDR3 is TGTGCCTGGAACCCAGGGAGGTCGGGCAATCAGCCCCAGCATTTT. Protein product: CAWNPGRSGNQPQHF. The chain combines TRBV30 with TRBJ1-5, with D perhaps TRBD1 (5 bases). Trimming stripped 4 bases from V and 2 bases from J, with 15 bases between. The CDR3 sequence is 15 residues long. CDR1 and CDR2 (germline): GTSNPN, SVGIG (reference sequence).

V is TRBV10-3 and J is TRBJ2-1, with 7 bases identical to TRBD2. This CDR3 is 14 amino acids long. The germline gives CDR1 ENHRY, CDR2 SYGVKD. J lost 2 bases, V lost 10 bases, and 8 bases had no gene match. The CDR3 coding sequence is TGTGCCACCTTACCTAGCGGAACCTACAATGAGCAGTTCTTC. Translating gives CATLPSGTYNEQFF.

The chain is built from TRBV7-2 and TRBJ1-2; TRBD1 aligns across 11 bases. The trim removed 4 bases at V and 7 bases at J, leaving 2 bases unmatched. This CDR3 spans 13 amino acids. Germline loops: CDR1 SGHTA, CDR2 FQGNSA. The chain's CDR3 is CASSSDRGLGYTF. As DNA, the CDR3 is TGTGCCAGCAGCTCGGACAGGGGGCTTGGCTACACCTTC.

The chain employs TRBV19 and TRBJ1-2, with no clear D. Trimming pared 7 bases from V and 3 bases from J, leaving 12 bases between. CDR1 is LNHDA, CDR2 SQIVND, per germline (reference sequence). This CDR3 region has 13 residues. The CDR3 sequence: CASMSGFDYGYTF. The CDR3 bases are TGTGCCAGTATGAGCGGGTTCGACTATGGCTACACCTTC.